This TCR beta chain was profiled in a study of shared clonotypes between healthy human individuals (dated by TCRdb to about 2020). About the study as a whole: The cohort included three men and a couple of women between 18 and 49 years of age. For each donor, CD4 naive and CD4 memory were each given three plates, CD8 naive was given two plates, and CD8 memory was given one plate. The study deeply sequenced blood TCR repertoires of five healthy adults to estimate repertoire size and the extent of clonotype sharing between individuals. To increase sequencing depth and limit assay-specific biases, TCR repertoire library preparation and sequencing were carried out by different laboratories using diverse techniques. Each donor's leukapheresis produced roughly between roughly 0.85 and 9.5 billion PBMCs.

The sample holds a few counts of this clone. What this receptor recognizes is not known. No clone much larger than this one lies a single base away; base qualities are absent. The same CDR3 arises from other DNA sequences in this sample as well. Donors were healthy HIV-negative adults with no recently reported acute infections or vaccinations. All donors were Caucasian adults living in Nashville, Tennessee, USA. Magnetic negative selection was used to enrich CD4+ T cells, after which naive cells were positively selected on CD45RA and the negative fraction became the memory subset. Blood was collected by leukapheresis, and PBMCs were isolated by Ficoll-Histopaque density gradient centrifugation and then cryopreserved in liquid nitrogen vapor phase. Analytical flow cytometry was used to check the purity and quantity of every magnetically sorted T cell population. From each sorted fraction, genomic DNA was isolated and quantified by UV absorbance on a Nanodrop 2000c.

TCR CDR3 regions were amplified from genomic DNA by multiplex PCR using the deep immunoSEQ assay. Extracted genomic DNA from each cell subset was spread evenly across all wells of several immunoSEQ 96-well plates, with each plate serving as a replicate. For sorted subsets, about 200 ng genomic DNA, equal to 30,000 to 35,000 T cell genomes, was loaded into each replicate PCR. Purified libraries were measured with a Qubit 3.0 fluorometer, size-checked on a Bioanalyzer 2100, and measured again with the KAPA Library Quantification kit. Every immunoSEQ 96-well plate was sequenced on a dedicated single-read 150-cycle Illumina NextSeq 550 flow cell. The original methods were these. Because the immunoSEQ output included only junctional sequences and no quality scores, the filtering could not be the same as the filtering used for full-length reads. To assign V/J genes and CDR3, sequences were annotated against IMGT germline references using PyIR, a Python wrapper for IgBLAST v1.9. Reads were filtered out if the reads had weak V/J assignments (E-value above 1e-6), no CDR3, stop codons, out-of-frame junctions, or ambiguous translated residues. V3J clonotypes were defined by identical inferred V gene, J gene, and CDR3 amino acid sequence. To compute the percentage overlap between repertoires, the number of shared unique clonotypes was divided by the size of the smaller repertoire. Repertoire richness was assessed with RTK rarefaction, the Chao1 estimator, and Recon v2.1 estimates of unobserved clonotypes. For all TCRbeta clonotypes obtained by the gDNA method from a handful of donors, generation probabilities were computed with OLGA. TCRdb stores this immuneACCESS table with in-frame sequences only. Part of the clones is absent; in the studies checked, under half of the shortfall reflects unresolved V genes, and no reason is known for the rest. V, J and clone size reflect that table, while D and trimming were determined from the DNA. This sample is represented by about 980,000 clones; roughly 72% of them were singletons. The ten largest clones take up about 1.5% of the sample.

Overall results and qualifications from the work: Sampling was restricted to blood, and TCR repertoires in tissue are likely to differ from TCR repertoires in blood. Compared with non-shared clonotypes, clonotypes shared by all four sorted-subset donors had higher generation probabilities. Rarefaction of sorted-subset datasets indicated incomplete sequencing despite the large sequencing depth. Larger estimated clonotype richness was generally found for naive subsets than for memory subsets. The genetic and exposure-history diversity represented was limited by the small number of donors. Pairwise subsampling indicated that sequencing depth was expected to affect the degree of clonotype sharing among donors. Approximately 5% of naive CD4, 3.5% of naive CD8, 2% to 2.5% of memory CD4, and more than 0.35% of memory CD8 clonotypes were shared across several donors.

Relative to germline, V is 0 bases shorter and J is 2 bases shorter, with 5 bases between their ends. According to the germline V gene, CDR1 reads SGHRS and CDR2 reads YFSETQ. The CDR3 runs 13 residues from the cysteine to the phenylalanine. Just CDR3 DNA is preserved here, 39 bases in frame from base 1. This chain is built from TRBV5-1 and TRBJ2-5; D gene: possibly TRBD1, on 5 matching bases. This sequence originates from a young man in good health. Specimen: memory CD4+ T cells sorted from blood. The cell subset or site tag for this specimen amounts to: CD45RA-negative fraction. The DNA sequence follows: TGCGCCAGCAGCTTGGGACAGCAAGAGACCCAGTACTTC. Its amino acids are CASSLGQQETQYF.